Sequencing of this T cell receptor (beta chain) was carried out in a study of CD8 T cells in Susac syndrome. Study-wide results and limits: The number of individuals included in the study's TCR sequencing and HLA analysis was acknowledged as relatively small.

This clonotype was detected once. The antigen is undetermined. Negative isolation yielded CD8+ and CD4+ T cells; FACS enriched TEMRA cells. The RNA, 0.5 to 1 ug, was put through reverse transcription using random hexamers. TCR beta CDR3 was amplified by immunoSEQ covering 54 Vbeta and 13 Jbeta. Each CDR3 protein gets one entry after TCRdb re-called the immunoSEQ multiplex PCR reads with MiXCR. The data show 150,000 to 200,000 distinct CDR3 sequences, with about 93% seen just once and around 0.13% held by the top ten. Sequencing was carried out using CD4+ T cells from PBMCs. This clonotype was obtained from a human donor in good health.

Here the CDR3 reads CASSLRGQTEAFF. The CDR3 DNA reads as TGCGCCAGCAGCTTGAGGGGGCAAACTGAAGCTTTCTTT. The chain is built from TRBV5-1 and TRBJ1-1; the match to TRBD1 covers 7 bases. CDR1 SGHRS and CDR2 YFSETQ come from the germline V gene. The CDR3 loop spans 13 amino acids. V shed 1 base and J 5 bases; nucleotides not matched to a gene: 2.